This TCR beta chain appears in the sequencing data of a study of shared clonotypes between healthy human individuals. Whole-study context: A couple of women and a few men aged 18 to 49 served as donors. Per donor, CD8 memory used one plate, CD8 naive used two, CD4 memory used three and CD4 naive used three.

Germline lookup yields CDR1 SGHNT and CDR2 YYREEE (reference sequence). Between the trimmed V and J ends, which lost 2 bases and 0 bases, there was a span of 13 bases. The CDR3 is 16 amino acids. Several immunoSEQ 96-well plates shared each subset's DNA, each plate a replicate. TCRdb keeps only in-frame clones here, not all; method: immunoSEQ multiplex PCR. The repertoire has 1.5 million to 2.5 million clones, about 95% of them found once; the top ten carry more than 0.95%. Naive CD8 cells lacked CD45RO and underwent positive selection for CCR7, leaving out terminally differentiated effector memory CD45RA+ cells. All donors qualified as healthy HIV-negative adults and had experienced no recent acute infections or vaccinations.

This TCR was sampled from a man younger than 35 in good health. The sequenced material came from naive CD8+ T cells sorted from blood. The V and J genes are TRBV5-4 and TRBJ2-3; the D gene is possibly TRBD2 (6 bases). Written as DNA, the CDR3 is TGTGCCAGCAGCTTCTCTGGCGGGATGAGCACAGATACGCAGTATTTT. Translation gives CASSFSGGMSTDTQYF.